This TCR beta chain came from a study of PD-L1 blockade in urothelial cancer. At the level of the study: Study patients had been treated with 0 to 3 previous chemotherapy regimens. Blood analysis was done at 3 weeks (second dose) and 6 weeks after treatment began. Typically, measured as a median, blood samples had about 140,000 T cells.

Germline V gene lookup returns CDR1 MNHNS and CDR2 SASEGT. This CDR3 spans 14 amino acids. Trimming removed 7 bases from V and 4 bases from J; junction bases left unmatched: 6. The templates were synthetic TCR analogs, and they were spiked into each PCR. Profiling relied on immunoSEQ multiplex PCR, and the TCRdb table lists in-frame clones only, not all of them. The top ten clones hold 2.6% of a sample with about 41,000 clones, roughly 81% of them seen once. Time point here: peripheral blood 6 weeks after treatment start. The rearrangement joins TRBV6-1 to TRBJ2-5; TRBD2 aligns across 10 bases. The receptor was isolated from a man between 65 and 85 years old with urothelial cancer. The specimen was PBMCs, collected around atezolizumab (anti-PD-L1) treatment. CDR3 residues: CASTLAGAGETQYF. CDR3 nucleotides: TGTGCCAGCACCCTAGCGGGAGCGGGAGAGACCCAGTACTTC.